Listed below are T cell receptor beta chains from one sample, sequenced in a study of CD8 T cells in ankylosing spondylitis. MiXCR, run by TCRdb on the 5' RACE reads, gives a single entry per CDR3 protein. The table shows hundreds of thousands of distinct CDR3 sequences, with about 26% occurring only once. Source material: blood, either unsorted or a sorted T cell fraction (not recorded which). Every receptor here comes from a male donor with ankylosing spondylitis or in good health (not recorded which). Both conserved end residues are part of each CDR3. D genes are given only for firm matches. The listing skips clone size in some rows; elsewhere it reads once, few, many or a size class.

d_call	v_call	clone_size	j_call	cdr3_nt	cdr3_aa
-	TRBV29-1	many	TRBJ2-6	TGCAGCGTGCCGGGCAGAGGGCCTTCCGGGGCCAACGTCCTGACTTTC	CSVPGRGPSGANVLTF
-	TRBV20-1	few	TRBJ2-3	TGCAGTGCTAGCGATTCTAGCACAGATACGCAGTATTTT	CSASDSSTDTQYF
-	TRBV4-3	many	TRBJ2-3	TGCGCCAGCAGCCAATCGGACAGATGGGGCACAGATACGCAGTATTTT	CASSQSDRWGTDTQYF
-	TRBV20-1	many	TRBJ1-1	TGCAGTACAACGGACCGGAACACTGAAGCTTTCTTT	CSTTDRNTEAFF
-	TRBV25-1	few	TRBJ1-2	TGTGCCAGCAGTGAGGTCGGTGGCGGCTACACCTTC	CASSEVGGGYTF
TRBD1	TRBV20-1	-	TRBJ1-5	TGCAGTGCTAGAGATGGACAGGGGGGCGACAATCAGCCCCAGCATTTT	CSARDGQGGDNQPQHF
TRBD2	TRBV6-1	-	TRBJ2-7	TGTGCCAGCACCACCCAAACTAGCGGCTACGAGCAGTACTTC	CASTTQTSGYEQYF
TRBD2	TRBV5-6	many	TRBJ2-1	TGTGCCAGCAGCTTGGATCCGACTAGCGGGAGTGGGAATGAGCAGTTCTTC	CASSLDPTSGSGNEQFF
TRBD2	TRBV20-1	-	TRBJ2-5	TGCAGTGCAACGTCGGGGAGGGAGCCCCAAGAGACCCAGTACTTC	CSATSGREPQETQYF
-	TRBV20-1	many	TRBJ2-7	TGCAGTGCTGGGGACGGGAACTACGAGCAGTACTTC	CSAGDGNYEQYF
-	TRBV24-1	few	TRBJ2-7	TGTGCCACCAGTGAGGGGACGCGCTACGAGCAGTACTTC	CATSEGTRYEQYF